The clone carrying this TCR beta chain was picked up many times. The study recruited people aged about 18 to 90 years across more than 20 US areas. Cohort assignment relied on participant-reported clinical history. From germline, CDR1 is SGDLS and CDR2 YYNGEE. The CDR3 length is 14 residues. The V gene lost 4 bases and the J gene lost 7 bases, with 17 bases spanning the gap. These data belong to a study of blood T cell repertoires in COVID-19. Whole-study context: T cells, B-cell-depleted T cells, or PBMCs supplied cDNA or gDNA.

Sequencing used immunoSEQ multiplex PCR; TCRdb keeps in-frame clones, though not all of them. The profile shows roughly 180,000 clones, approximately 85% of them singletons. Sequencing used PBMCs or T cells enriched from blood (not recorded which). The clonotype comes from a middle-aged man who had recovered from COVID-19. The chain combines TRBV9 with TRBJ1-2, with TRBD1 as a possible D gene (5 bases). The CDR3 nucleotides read TGTGCCAGCAGCTATCCTATTCAGGGCGGTGGCTACACCTTC. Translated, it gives CASSYPIQGGGYTF.